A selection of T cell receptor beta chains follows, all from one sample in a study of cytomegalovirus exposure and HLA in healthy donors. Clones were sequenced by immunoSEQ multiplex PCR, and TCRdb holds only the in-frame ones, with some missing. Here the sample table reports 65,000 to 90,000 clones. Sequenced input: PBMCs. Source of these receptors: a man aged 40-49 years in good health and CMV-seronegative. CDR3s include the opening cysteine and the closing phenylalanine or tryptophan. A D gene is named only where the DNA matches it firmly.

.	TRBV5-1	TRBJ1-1	CASSLQGSIAEAFF	TGCGCCAGCAGCCTACAGGGTTCGATCGCTGAAGCTTTCTTT
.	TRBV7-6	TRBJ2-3	CASSPSTDKQYF	TGTGCCAGCAGCCCGTCAACAGATAAGCAGTATTTT
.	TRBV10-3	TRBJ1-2	CAISDVGQGADTF	.
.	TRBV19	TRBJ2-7	CASSQRSGGREEQYF	TGTGCCAGTAGTCAGAGGTCGGGGGGCCGGGAGGAGCAGTACTTC
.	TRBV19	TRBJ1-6	CASSIDAERIALHF	TGTGCCAGTAGTATAGATGCGGAAAGAATAGCCCTCCACTTT
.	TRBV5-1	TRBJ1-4	CASSFLGQGGEKLFF	TGCGCCAGCAGCTTTCTAGGGCAGGGTGGTGAAAAACTGTTTTTT
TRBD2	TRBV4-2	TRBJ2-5	CASSRLSGGTQETQYF	TGTGCCAGCAGCCGACTTAGCGGGGGGACCCAAGAGACCCAGTACTTC
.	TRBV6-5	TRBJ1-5	CATSRQVVSNQPQHF	TGTGCCACCTCCAGACAGGTGGTAAGCAATCAGCCCCAGCATTTT
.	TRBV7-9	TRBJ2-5	CASSLVSGITQYF	TGTGCCAGCAGCTTAGTATCGGGGATCACCCAGTACTTC
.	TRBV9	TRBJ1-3	CASSVGGGSGNTIYF	TGTGCCAGCAGCGTAGGCGGAGGCTCTGGAAACACCATATATTTT
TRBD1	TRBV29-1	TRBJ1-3	CSAGTASGNTIYF	TGCAGCGCCGGGACAGCGTCTGGAAACACCATATATTTT